Following are 9 T cell receptor beta chains from one sample sequenced in a study of OX40 agonist ivuxolimab in advanced cancers. The method was immunoSEQ multiplex PCR; TCRdb's version includes in-frame clones alone and lacks a portion of them. This table holds about 26,000 clones, about nine tenths found once. Sample: CD4+ or CD8+ T cells sorted from blood, taken in a trial of the OX40 agonist ivuxolimab. These receptors were collected from an adult with an advanced solid tumor such as melanoma, head and neck, liver or kidney cancer.

The chain has TRBV7-9 and TRBJ1-5; D is uncertain. With 1 base removed from V and 11 bases from J, the gap between germline ends came to 9 bases. The CDR3 has 12 amino acids. CDR1 SEHNR and CDR2 FQNEAQ come from the germline V gene (reference sequence). CDR3 bases: TGTGCCAGCAGCTTAGACAGCCAGTCCCAGCATTTT. This codes for CASSLDSQSQHF.

This chain links TRBV27 with TRBJ2-3; the match to TRBD1 covers 7 bases. This CDR3 comprises 14 residues. CDR1 and CDR2 from the germline V gene are MNHEY and SMNVEV (reference sequence). With 10 bases clipped from V and 3 bases from J, the junction kept 10 bases outside the gene matches. The CDR3 DNA follows: TGTGCCACCCGGGACAGTGTTTCGACAGATACGCAGTATTTT. Amino acids: CATRDSVSTDTQYF.

This clone was recorded once. Here the CDR3 DNA reads TGCGCCAGCAGCCCAAGCCCTATAAGGTCTAATGAAAAACTGTTTTTT. It codes for CASSPSPIRSNEKLFF. V is TRBV4-1 and J is TRBJ1-4, with D unclear. The CDR3 loop spans 16 amino acids. Per the germline V gene, CDR1 is MGHRA and CDR2 is YSYEKL. Trimming left V 4 bases short and J 3 bases short, with 15 bases between.

This clone was seen more than once but under ten times. The chain employs TRBV6-1 and TRBJ2-7; TRBD1 matches 7 bases. V shed 10 bases and J 2 bases; nucleotides not matched to a gene: 8. The CDR3 is 13 amino acids. The germline V gene has CDR1 MNHNS and CDR2 SASEGT. The CDR3, as DNA: TGTGCCACCCTTGGGACAGTAACCTACGAGCAGTACTTC. Amino acids: CATLGTVTYEQYF.

This sequence joins TRBV7-2 and TRBJ1-5; D remains unclear. The germline V gene encodes CDR1 SGHTA and CDR2 FQGNSA. V was trimmed by 5 bases and J by 5 bases, leaving 10 bases between them. The CDR3 sequence is 13 residues long. In nucleotides, the CDR3 is TGTGCCAGCAGCCGAAACAGCGATCAGCCCCAGCATTTT. This sequence encodes CASSRNSDQPQHF.

This rearrangement joins TRBV29-1 to TRBJ1-2; no clear D. There are 13 residues in the CDR3. With 3 bases removed from V and 5 bases from J, the gap between germline ends came to 13 bases. CDR1 and CDR2 (germline): SQVTM, ANQGSEA. The CDR3 coding sequence is TGCAGCGTTGAGACGGGTCAAGGTTATGGCTACACCTTC. It is translated as CSVETGQGYGYTF.

This chain joins TRBV19 and TRBJ2-3, with D possibly being TRBD1 (6 bases). This CDR3 has 16 amino acids. With 1 base removed from V and 4 bases from J, the gap between germline ends came to 15 bases. The V gene's germline CDR1 is LNHDA and CDR2 SQIVND (reference sequence). The chain's CDR3 is CASSIGGRAVSDTQYF. The CDR3 region has the DNA TGTGCCAGTAGTATAGGGGGGCGCGCAGTCTCAGATACGCAGTATTTT.

The chain uses TRBV30 and TRBJ2-7; TRBD2 is a possible D gene (5 bases). V was pared by 1 base and J by 1 base, with 8 bases between. CDR3 length: 13 amino acids. The germline V gene encodes CDR1 GTSNPN and CDR2 SVGIG (reference sequence). Here the CDR3 reads CAWSETGSYEQYF. Here the CDR3 DNA reads TGTGCCTGGAGTGAGACGGGATCCTACGAGCAGTACTTC.

This clone showed up just a few times. The sample has other DNA sequences that encode this CDR3 too. This chain links TRBV7-6 with TRBJ1-1, with D unclear. V was pared by 5 bases and J by 3 bases, with 7 bases between. Per germline, CDR1 SGHVS and CDR2 FNYEAQ. CDR3 size: 12 residues. The CDR3 DNA sequence: TGTGCCAGCAGCGGGTCGGACACTGAAGCTTTCTTT. As protein: CASSGSDTEAFF.